This T cell receptor (beta chain) was found in a study of blood T cell repertoires in COVID-19. Study as a whole: Acute and convalescent COVID-19 samples came from the United States, Italy and Spain. The cDNA or gDNA used as material had been derived from T cells, B-cell-depleted T cells, or PBMCs.

The authors' processing: Counts of nucleated cells, estimated from reference gene primer amplification, were obtained. The assay was immunoSEQ multiplex PCR, and TCRdb's table has in-frame clones only and misses some. The V and J calls and clone size are taken from that table; D and trimming were inferred from the DNA. The repertoire includes roughly 150,000 clones, 84% of them detected once, and roughly 7.2% sits in the top ten. The trim removed 4 bases at V and 4 bases at J, leaving 10 bases unmatched. The CDR3 extends over 16 amino acids. Per germline, CDR1 MNHNS and CDR2 SASEGT. V usage is TRBV6-1 and J usage is TRBJ2-1; TRBD2 agrees at 7 bases. Sequences were obtained from peripheral blood. The receptor was isolated from a woman aged 50 to 60 in a cohort sampled during active or convalescent COVID-19. This chain's CDR3 is CASSAQAWEGYNEQFF. CDR3 DNA sequence: TGTGCCAGCAGTGCCCAAGCCTGGGAGGGTTACAATGAGCAGTTCTTC.